Shown below are 19 T cell receptor beta chains from a single sample sequenced in a study of read filtering for tumor transcriptome and immune sequencing. The library was built from approximately 400 ng RNA with molecular barcoded adaptors for alpha/delta and beta/gamma chains. From the reads, TCRdb called clonotypes with MiXCR, one entry per CDR3 protein. The sample lists about 62,000 distinct CDR3 sequences; approximately 19% were seen once. The sequenced sample was a population of CD138-negative cells sorted from bone marrow. These receptors all come from a donor older than 35 with multiple myeloma.

V and J are TRBV5-5 and TRBJ1-1, with 7 bases aligning to TRBD1. The CDR3 loop spans 14 amino acids. CDR1 is SGHKS and CDR2 is YYEKEE in the germline V gene (reference sequence). With V trimmed by 4 bases and J by 3 bases, 6 bases remained unmatched. Here the CDR3 reads CASSMGQLDTEAFF. The CDR3, as DNA: TGTGCCAGCAGCATGGGACAGCTAGACACTGAAGCTTTCTTT.

This clonotype has a count of ten or more. The DNA of the CDR3 is TGTGCCAGCAGTGAAGGAGTCTGGGGGAACACTGAAGCTTTCTTT. It encodes CASSEGVWGNTEAFF. The chain links TRBV2 to TRBJ1-1; no definite D call. The V and J ends lost 1 base and 1 base respectively, with 10 bases between them. CDR1 and CDR2 from the germline V gene are SNHLY and FYNNEI. The CDR3 has 15 residues.

Points on this clonotype: A single base separates this from a much larger clone, so it may be a read error. CDR3 coding DNA: TGTGCCAGCAGTGAATGGGACAGGGTAATTCGGAGCTCCTACAATGATCAGTTCTTC. This sequence encodes CASSEWDRVIRSSYNDQFF. This chain uses TRBV6-1 with TRBJ2-1, with TRBD1 matching 9 bases. Germline V gene sequence: CDR1 MNHNS, CDR2 SASEGT. This CDR3 spans 19 amino acids.

This clonotype has a count of ten or more. The chain carries TRBV28 and TRBJ1-1; 10 bases align to TRBD1. The germline gives CDR1 MDHEN, CDR2 SYDVKM. CDR3 length: 15 amino acids. The junction had 4 bases not matched to a gene; V was cut back by 4 bases and J by 2 bases. DNA for the CDR3: TGTGCCAGCAGTTACCTGACAGGGGGCAACACTGAAGCTTTCTTT. Encoded protein: CASSYLTGGNTEAFF.

This clonotype was detected many times. V usage is TRBV29-1 and J usage is TRBJ2-7; 7 positions match TRBD2. V lost 4 bases to trimming and J lost 0 bases; unmatched junction nucleotides: 3. The germline V gene has CDR1 SQVTM and CDR2 ANQGSEA. CDR3 size: 13 residues. As DNA, the CDR3 is TGCAGCGTTGTGACGGGAGGCTCCTACGAGCAGTACTTC. Amino acids: CSVVTGGSYEQYF.

There are many counts of this clonotype. The chain recombines TRBV7-9 with TRBJ1-4; no definite D call. The V gene's germline CDR1 is SEHNR and CDR2 FQNEAQ (reference sequence). V gave up 5 bases and J gave up 0 bases, with 7 bases separating them. This CDR3 has 14 residues. CDR3 sequence (DNA): TGTGCCAGCAGCACCCTTGCAACTAATGAAAAACTGTTTTTT. Translating it yields CASSTLATNEKLFF.

This clonotype was detected many times. The rearrangement links TRBV5-5 to TRBJ2-2; 7 positions match TRBD2. CDR3 length equals 16 residues. J lost 0 bases, V lost 2 bases, and 4 bases had no gene match. Germline V lookup: CDR1 SGHKS, CDR2 YYEKEE (reference sequence). The CDR3 DNA follows: TGTGCCAGCAGCTTCCGCGGGAGTGCGAACACCGGGGAGCTGTTTTTT. Protein product: CASSFRGSANTGELFF.

Details on this clonotype: This may be a read error: a much more frequent sequence differs by one nucleotide. This chain connects TRBV29-1 to TRBJ2-1; 7 positions match TRBD1. CDR1 and CDR2 from the germline V gene are SQVTM and ANQGSEA. There are 11 residues in the CDR3. The CDR3 DNA follows: TGCCGCACGGGACAGCTTCCTGAGCGGTTCTTC. Protein: CRTGQLPERFF.

This clonotype came up many times. The rearrangement links TRBV10-2 to TRBJ2-1; D is tentatively TRBD1 or TRBD2 (5 bases each). The CDR3 has 13 residues. The V gene lost 7 bases and the J gene lost 9 bases, with 16 bases spanning the gap. Germline V gene lookup returns CDR1 WSHSY and CDR2 SAAADI. The CDR3 reads CASKGPGQGEQFF. CDR3 DNA: TGCGCCAGCAAGGGACCCGGTCAGGGTGAGCAGTTCTTC.

This clonotype was counted many times. V is TRBV29-1 and J is TRBJ1-1, with 9 bases aligning to TRBD1. The ends lost 1 base at V and 5 bases at J; junction bases unmatched: 5. The CDR3 is 14 amino acids. Germline V gene lookup returns CDR1 SQVTM and CDR2 ANQGSEA. This CDR3 reads CSVEAGQGWTEAFF. The CDR3 DNA reads TGCAGCGTTGAAGCGGGACAGGGATGGACTGAAGCTTTCTTT. The complete variable domain, with remaining parts taken from reference TRBV29-1 and TRBJ1-1, reads SAVISQKPSRDICQRGTSLTIQCQVDSQVTMMFWYRQQPGQSLTLIATANQGSEATYESGFVIDKFPISRPNLTFSTLTVSNMSPEDSSIYLCSVEAGQGWTEAFFGQGTRLTVV.

At least ten counts were recorded for this clonotype. This chain links TRBV9 with TRBJ2-5; 7 bases agree with TRBD2. Losses at the gene ends were 1 base for V and 5 bases for J; bases not matched to a gene: 5. The CDR3 runs to 14 residues. CDR1 SGDLS and CDR2 YYNGEE come from the germline V gene. CDR3 loop: CASSVTAGLETQYF. CDR3 sequence (DNA): TGTGCCAGCAGCGTAACAGCGGGATTGGAGACCCAGTACTTC.

This clonotype appeared many times. The chain has TRBV6-6 and TRBJ2-3; unclear D gene. This CDR3 comprises 12 residues. The V gene's germline CDR1 is MNHNY and CDR2 SVGAGI (reference sequence). V was pared by 5 bases and J by 2 bases, with 5 bases between. The CDR3 is CASSKATDTQYF. CDR3 nucleotide sequence: TGTGCCAGCAGTAAGGCCACAGATACGCAGTATTTT.

This clonotype has a count of ten or more. The genes are TRBV12-3 or TRBV12-4 and TRBJ2-7, with TRBD2 identical over 7 bases. This CDR3 region has 15 residues. J lost 3 bases, V lost 7 bases, and 12 bases had no gene match. Here the CDR3 reads CASTRRAGEGYEQYF. Written as DNA, the CDR3 is TGTGCCAGCACCCGGCGGGCGGGAGAGGGCTACGAGCAGTACTTC.

This clonotype was observed many times. The genes are TRBV20-1 and TRBJ2-1, with 9 bases matching TRBD2. V lost 8 bases and J lost 5; bases outside the gene matches: 10. CDR1 DFQATT and CDR2 SNEGSKA come from the germline V gene (reference sequence). This CDR3 is 14 amino acids long. This chain's CDR3 is CSSPTSGGDNEQFF. The DNA for the CDR3 is TGCAGTTCCCCGACTAGCGGAGGGGACAATGAGCAGTTCTTC.

This clonotype was observed at least ten times. The V and J genes are TRBV12-3 or TRBV12-4 and TRBJ2-1; 11 nucleotides agree with TRBD2. V was clipped by 8 bases and J by 7 bases; unmatched bases: 10. CDR3 length: 15 residues. The CDR3 region has the DNA TGTGCCAGCCGCCTTACTAGCGGGAGATCTAATGAGCAGTTCTTC. This encodes CASRLTSGRSNEQFF.

In its sample, this clonotype was seen many times. This chain links TRBV20-1 with TRBJ2-3; 10 bases align to TRBD2. The CDR3 length is 13 residues. Germline loops: CDR1 DFQATT, CDR2 SNEGSKA (reference sequence). The trim removed 2 bases at V and 5 bases at J, leaving 1 base unmatched. Here the CDR3 reads CSARIAGGDTQYF. The DNA for the CDR3 is TGCAGTGCTAGAATAGCGGGGGGAGATACGCAGTATTTT.

Turning to this clonotype: This may come from a read error, since a much larger clone is one base off. The V gene is TRBV5-1, the J gene TRBJ2-3, with 7 bases fitting TRBD1. This CDR3 is 15 amino acids long. V gave up 1 base and J gave up 2 bases; unmatched junction bases: 4. Germline V gene lookup returns CDR1 SGHRS and CDR2 YFSETQ. The CDR3 reads CASSLLGQHTDTQYF. CDR3 DNA sequence: TGCGCCAGCAGCTTGTTGGGACAGCACACAGATACGCAGTATTTT.

This clonotype was counted a few times. The V gene is TRBV5-1, the J gene TRBJ2-7; D is unresolved. V lost 2 bases and J lost 2, with 11 bases in between. Germline V CDR1 and CDR2: SGHRS, YFSETQ. The CDR3 covers 14 residues. CDR3 sequence (DNA): TGCGCCAGCAGCTTCGAGACACCTCCCTACGAGCAGTACTTC. Translated: CASSFETPPYEQYF.

Comments on this clonotype: This is likely an artifact of a read error, given a far larger clone one base away. V and J are TRBV11-2 and TRBJ2-1, with 7 bases lining up with TRBD2. Germline assignment: CDR1 SGHAT and CDR2 FQNNGV. Losses at the gene ends were 6 bases for V and 3 bases for J; bases not matched to a gene: 8. The CDR3 is 15 amino acids. The chain's CDR3 is CASRITSVVYNEQFF. In DNA, the CDR3 is TGTGCCAGCAGGATAACTAGCGTGGTCTACAATGAGCAGTTCTTC.